Sequencing of this T cell receptor (beta chain) was carried out in a study of cytomegalovirus exposure and HLA in healthy donors. General study results and limits: Previous analysis showed most TCR beta V segments were productive about 90% or about 30% of the time. A missense DCLRE1C variant was associated with V- and J-gene trimming of TCR beta chains in a later analysis, and an independent cohort replicated the association. A later analysis showed that HLA-associated TCR beta chains had undergone more clonal expansion than equally common others.

The PCR was carried out with 60 Vbeta primers and 13 Jbeta primers. Some clones are missing from TCRdb's copy, which holds only in-frame ones; the method was immunoSEQ multiplex PCR. The sample contains approximately 200,000 clones, roughly 85% of which appear only once. A remark on this clone: What it binds is not known.

The TCR sequence derives from a woman younger than 45 in good health and CMV-seropositive. The sequenced sample was PBMCs.

The CDR3 loop reads CASSLTGVTGELFF. In DNA form, the CDR3 reads TGTGCCAGCTCTTTGACAGGCGTCACCGGGGAGCTGTTTTTT. The rearrangement joins TRBV6-6 to TRBJ2-2; possibly TRBD1 for D (6 bases). The germline V gene encodes CDR1 MNHNY and CDR2 SVGAGI (reference sequence). This CDR3 contains 14 residues. V shed 8 bases and J shed 4 bases, with 14 bases lying between them.